This T cell receptor (beta chain) was observed in a study of identical twins. The ends were cut back, 3 bases at V and 9 bases at J, with 12 bases in the middle. Germline V CDR1 and CDR2: LGHNA, YSLEER. This CDR3 comprises 13 residues. A universal primer site was incorporated via template switching, and the cDNA contained unique molecular identifiers. TCRdb re-analysed the 5' RACE reads in MiXCR, keeping a single row per CDR3 protein. The sample carries roughly 260,000 distinct CDR3 sequences, over 12% recorded once. Study-level results: Out-of-frame alpha sequences common to twins exhibited an excess of low generation probability. The study drew conclusions from cross-sectional statistical analysis, not from following the same donors.

Details on this clonotype: Its antigen is undetermined.

The chain links TRBV4-3 to TRBJ1-5, with D uncertain. This receptor was taken from a woman between 18 and 29 years old in good health. Source material: memory (CD45RO+) T cells sorted from blood. The chain's CDR3 is CASSHAIEGPQHF. In DNA, the CDR3 is TGCGCCAGCAGCCACGCCATCGAAGGGCCCCAGCATTTT.